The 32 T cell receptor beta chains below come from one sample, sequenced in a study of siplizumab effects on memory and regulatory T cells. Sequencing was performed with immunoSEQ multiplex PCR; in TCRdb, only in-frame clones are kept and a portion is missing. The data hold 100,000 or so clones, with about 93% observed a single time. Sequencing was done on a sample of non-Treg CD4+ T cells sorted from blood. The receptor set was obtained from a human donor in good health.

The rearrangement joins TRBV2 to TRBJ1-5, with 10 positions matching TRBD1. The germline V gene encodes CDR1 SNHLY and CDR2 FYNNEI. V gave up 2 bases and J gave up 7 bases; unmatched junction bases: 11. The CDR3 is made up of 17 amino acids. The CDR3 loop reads CASSENPGDRGRQPQHF. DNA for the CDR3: TGTGCCAGCAGTGAAAATCCAGGGGACAGGGGAAGGCAGCCCCAGCATTTT.

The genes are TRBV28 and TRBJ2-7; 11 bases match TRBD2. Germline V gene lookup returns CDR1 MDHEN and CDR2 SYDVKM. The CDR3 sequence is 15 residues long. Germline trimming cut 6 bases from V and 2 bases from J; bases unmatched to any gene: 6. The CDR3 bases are TGTGCCAGCAGGCCCGGGACTAGCGGACCCTACGAGCAGTACTTC. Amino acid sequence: CASRPGTSGPYEQYF.

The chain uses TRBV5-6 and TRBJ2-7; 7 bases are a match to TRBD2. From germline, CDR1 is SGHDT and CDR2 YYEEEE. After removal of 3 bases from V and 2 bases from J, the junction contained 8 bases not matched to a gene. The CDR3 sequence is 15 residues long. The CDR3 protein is CASSSGASGPYEQYF. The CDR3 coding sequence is TGTGCCAGCAGCTCGGGCGCTAGCGGACCCTACGAGCAGTACTTC.

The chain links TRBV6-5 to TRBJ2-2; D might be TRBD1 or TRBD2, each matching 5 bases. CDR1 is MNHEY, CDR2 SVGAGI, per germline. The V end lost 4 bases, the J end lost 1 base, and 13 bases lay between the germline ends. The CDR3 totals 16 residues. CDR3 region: CASSSYGAENTGELFF. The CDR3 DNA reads TGTGCCAGCAGTTCATACGGGGCAGAGAACACCGGGGAGCTGTTTTTT.

The CDR3 DNA reads as TGTGCCAGCAGGGGGACTAGCTCCTACAATGAGCAGTTCTTC. It translates to CASRGTSSYNEQFF. The chain combines TRBV28 with TRBJ2-1; 8 bases line up with TRBD2. The CDR3 has 14 residues. The germline V gene has CDR1 MDHEN and CDR2 SYDVKM. V lost 6 bases to trimming and J lost 0 bases; unmatched junction nucleotides: 1.

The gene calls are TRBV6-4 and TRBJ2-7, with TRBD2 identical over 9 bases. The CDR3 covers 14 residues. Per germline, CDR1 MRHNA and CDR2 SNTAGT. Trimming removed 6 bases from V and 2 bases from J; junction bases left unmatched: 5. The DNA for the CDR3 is TGTGCCAGCAGGCTAGCGGGAAGGCCCTACGAGCAGTACTTC. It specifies CASRLAGRPYEQYF.

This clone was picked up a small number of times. The CDR3 DNA is TGTGCCAGCAGCCAATTGAAGGGGGATGAGCAGTTCTTC. It yields the protein CASSQLKGDEQFF. The chain is built from TRBV14 and TRBJ2-1, with D possibly matching TRBD1 (6 bases). The germline V gene has CDR1 SGHDN and CDR2 FVKESK. This CDR3 has 13 amino acids. The ends were cut back, 2 bases at V and 8 bases at J, with 10 bases in the middle.

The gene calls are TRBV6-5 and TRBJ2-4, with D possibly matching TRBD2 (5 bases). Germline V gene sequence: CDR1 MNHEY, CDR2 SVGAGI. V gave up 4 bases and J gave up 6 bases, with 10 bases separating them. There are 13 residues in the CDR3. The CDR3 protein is CASSLRDLNIQYF. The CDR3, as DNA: TGTGCCAGCAGTTTGAGGGATCTAAACATTCAGTACTTC.

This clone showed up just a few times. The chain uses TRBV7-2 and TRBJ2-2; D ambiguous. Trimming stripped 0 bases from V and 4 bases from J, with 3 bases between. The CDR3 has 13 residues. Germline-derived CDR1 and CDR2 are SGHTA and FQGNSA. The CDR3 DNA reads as TGTGCCAGCAGCTTAGCGGGCACCGGGGAGCTGTTTTTT. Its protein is CASSLAGTGELFF.

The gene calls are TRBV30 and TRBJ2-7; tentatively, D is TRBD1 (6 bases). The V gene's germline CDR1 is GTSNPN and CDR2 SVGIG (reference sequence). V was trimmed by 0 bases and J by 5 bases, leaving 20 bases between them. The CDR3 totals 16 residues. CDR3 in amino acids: CAWSVRFMSGANEQYF. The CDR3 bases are TGTGCCTGGAGTGTAAGGTTTATGTCAGGGGCGAACGAGCAGTACTTC.

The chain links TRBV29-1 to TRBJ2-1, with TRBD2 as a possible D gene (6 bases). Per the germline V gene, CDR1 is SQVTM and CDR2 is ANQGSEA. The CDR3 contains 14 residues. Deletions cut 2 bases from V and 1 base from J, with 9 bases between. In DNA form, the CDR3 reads TGCAGCGTTGAACGGGGGACTTCCTACAATGAGCAGTTCTTC. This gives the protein CSVERGTSYNEQFF.

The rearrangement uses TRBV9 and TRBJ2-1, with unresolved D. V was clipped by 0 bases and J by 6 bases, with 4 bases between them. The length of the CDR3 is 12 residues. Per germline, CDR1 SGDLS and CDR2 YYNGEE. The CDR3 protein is CASSVGTNEQFF. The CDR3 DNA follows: TGTGCCAGCAGCGTAGGAACCAATGAGCAGTTCTTC.

The CDR3 nucleotides are TGTGCCAGCAGCTTAAAGGGAGGCCGATTCTCTGGAAACACCATATATTTT. Its translation: CASSLKGGRFSGNTIYF. The V gene is TRBV11-3, the J gene TRBJ1-3, with D unclear. Germline V gene data show CDR1 as SGHNT and CDR2 as YENEEA. V shed 2 bases and J shed 0 bases, with 14 bases lying between them. This CDR3 contains 17 residues.

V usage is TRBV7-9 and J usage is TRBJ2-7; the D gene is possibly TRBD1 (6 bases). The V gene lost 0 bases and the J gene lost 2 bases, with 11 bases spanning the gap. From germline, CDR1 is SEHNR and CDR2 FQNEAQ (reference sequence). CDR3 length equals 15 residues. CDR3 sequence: CASSLAAGVPYEQYF. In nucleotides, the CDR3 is TGTGCCAGCAGCTTAGCTGCAGGGGTCCCCTACGAGCAGTACTTC.

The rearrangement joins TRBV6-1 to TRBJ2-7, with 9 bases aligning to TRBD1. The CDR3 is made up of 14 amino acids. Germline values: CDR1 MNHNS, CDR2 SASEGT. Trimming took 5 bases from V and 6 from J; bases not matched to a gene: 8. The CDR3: CASSPDGTGREQYF. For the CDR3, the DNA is TGTGCCAGCAGTCCCGACGGGACAGGGCGCGAGCAGTACTTC.

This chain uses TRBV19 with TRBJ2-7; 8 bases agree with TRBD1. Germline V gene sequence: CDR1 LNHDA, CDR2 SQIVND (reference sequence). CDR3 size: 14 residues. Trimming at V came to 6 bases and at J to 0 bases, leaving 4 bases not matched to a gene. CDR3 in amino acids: CASSQGQVSYEQYF. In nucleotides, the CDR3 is TGTGCCAGTAGCCAGGGACAGGTCTCCTACGAGCAGTACTTC.

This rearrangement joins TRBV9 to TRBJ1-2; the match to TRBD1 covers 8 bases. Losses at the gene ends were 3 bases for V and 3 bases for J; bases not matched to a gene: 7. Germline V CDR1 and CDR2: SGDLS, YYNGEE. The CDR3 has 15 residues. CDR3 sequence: CASSATPQGDYGYTF. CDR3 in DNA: TGTGCCAGCAGCGCGACTCCACAGGGGGACTATGGCTACACCTTC.

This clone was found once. Here the CDR3 DNA reads TGTGCCAGTAGTACCCATGGAGCACAGGGAAGCGGGGAGCTGTTTTTT. Amino acids: CASSTHGAQGSGELFF. The chain combines TRBV19 with TRBJ2-2; possibly TRBD1 for D (6 bases). This CDR3 comprises 16 residues. With 4 bases removed from V and 7 bases from J, the gap between germline ends came to 19 bases. Germline V gene sequence: CDR1 LNHDA, CDR2 SQIVND (reference sequence).

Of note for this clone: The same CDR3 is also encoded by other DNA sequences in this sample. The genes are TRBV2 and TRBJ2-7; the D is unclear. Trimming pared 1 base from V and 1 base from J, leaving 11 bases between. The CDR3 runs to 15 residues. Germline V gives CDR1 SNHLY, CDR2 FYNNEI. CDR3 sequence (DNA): TGTGCCAGCAGTGAAGAGGGTGCCAGGTCCTACGAGCAGTACTTC. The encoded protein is CASSEEGARSYEQYF. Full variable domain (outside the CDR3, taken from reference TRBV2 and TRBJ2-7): EPEVTQTPSHQVTQMGQEVILRCVPISNHLYFYWYRQILGQKVEFLVSFYNNEISEKSEIFDDQFSVERPDGSNFTLKIRSTKLEDSAMYFCASSEEGARSYEQYFGPGTRLTVT.

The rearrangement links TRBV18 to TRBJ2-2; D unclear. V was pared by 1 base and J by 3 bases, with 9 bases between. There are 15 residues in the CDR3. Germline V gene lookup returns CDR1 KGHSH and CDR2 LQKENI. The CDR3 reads CASSPQGWDTGELFF. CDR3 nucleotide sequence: TGTGCCAGCTCACCACAGGGATGGGACACCGGGGAGCTGTTTTTT.

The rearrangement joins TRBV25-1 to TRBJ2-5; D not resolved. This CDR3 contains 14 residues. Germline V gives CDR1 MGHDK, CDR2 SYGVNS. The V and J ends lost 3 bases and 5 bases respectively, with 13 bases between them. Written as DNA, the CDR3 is TGTGCCAGCAGTGATTCATCAGCAGTTGAGACCCAGTACTTC. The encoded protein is CASSDSSAVETQYF. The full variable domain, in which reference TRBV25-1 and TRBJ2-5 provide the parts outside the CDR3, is EADIYQTPRYLVIGTGKKITLECSQTMGHDKMYWYQQDPGMELHLIHYSYGVNSTEKGDLSSESTVSRIRTEHFPLTLESARPSHTSQYLCASSDSSAVETQYFGPGTRLLVL.

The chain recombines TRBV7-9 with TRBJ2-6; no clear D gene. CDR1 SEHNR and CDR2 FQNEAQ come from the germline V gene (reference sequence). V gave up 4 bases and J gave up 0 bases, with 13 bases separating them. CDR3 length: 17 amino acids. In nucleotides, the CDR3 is TGTGCCAGCAGCTCCGGACGGTTGTACTCTGGGGCCAACGTCCTGACTTTC. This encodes CASSSGRLYSGANVLTF.

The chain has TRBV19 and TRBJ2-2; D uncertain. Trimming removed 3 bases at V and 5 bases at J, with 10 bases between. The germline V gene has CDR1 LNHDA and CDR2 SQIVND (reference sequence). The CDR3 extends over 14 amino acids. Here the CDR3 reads CASSMGSITGELFF. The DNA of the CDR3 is TGTGCCAGTAGTATGGGCTCGATTACCGGGGAGCTGTTTTTT.

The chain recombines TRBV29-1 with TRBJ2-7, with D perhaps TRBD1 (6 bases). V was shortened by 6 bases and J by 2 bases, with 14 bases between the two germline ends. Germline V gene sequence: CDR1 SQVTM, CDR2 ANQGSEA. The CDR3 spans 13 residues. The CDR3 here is CSVVTGPTYEQYF. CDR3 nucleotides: TGCAGCGTAGTCACAGGGCCTACCTACGAGCAGTACTTC.

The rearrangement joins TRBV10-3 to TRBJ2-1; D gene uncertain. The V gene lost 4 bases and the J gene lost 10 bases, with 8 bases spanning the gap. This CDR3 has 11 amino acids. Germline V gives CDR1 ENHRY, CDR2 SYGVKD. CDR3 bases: TGTGCCATCAGTGGGCAGGAGGAGCAGTTCTTC. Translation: CAISGQEEQFF.

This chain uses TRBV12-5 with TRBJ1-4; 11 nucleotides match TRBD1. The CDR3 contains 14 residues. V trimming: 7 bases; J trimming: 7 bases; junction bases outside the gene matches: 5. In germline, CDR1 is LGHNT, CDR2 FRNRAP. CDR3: CASAGQGASEKLFF. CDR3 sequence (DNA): TGTGCTAGTGCCGGACAGGGGGCCAGTGAAAAACTGTTTTTT. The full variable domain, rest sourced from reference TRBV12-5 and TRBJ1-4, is DARVTQTPRHKVTEMGQEVTMRCQPILGHNTVFWYRQTMMQGLELLAYFRNRAPLDDSGMPKDRFSAEMPDATLATLKIQPSEPRDSAVYFCASAGQGASEKLFFGSGTQLSVL.

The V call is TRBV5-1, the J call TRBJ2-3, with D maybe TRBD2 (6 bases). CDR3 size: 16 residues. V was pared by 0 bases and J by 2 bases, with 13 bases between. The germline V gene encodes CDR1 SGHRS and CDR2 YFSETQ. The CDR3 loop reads CASSLEFRRVTDTQYF. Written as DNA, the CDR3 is TGCGCCAGCAGCTTGGAATTTAGGAGGGTCACAGATACGCAGTATTTT.

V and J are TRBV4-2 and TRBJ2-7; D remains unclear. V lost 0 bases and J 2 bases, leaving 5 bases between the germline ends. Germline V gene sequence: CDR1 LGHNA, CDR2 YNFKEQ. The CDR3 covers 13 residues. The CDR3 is CASSQDLTYEQYF. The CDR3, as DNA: TGTGCCAGCAGCCAAGATTTAACCTACGAGCAGTACTTC.

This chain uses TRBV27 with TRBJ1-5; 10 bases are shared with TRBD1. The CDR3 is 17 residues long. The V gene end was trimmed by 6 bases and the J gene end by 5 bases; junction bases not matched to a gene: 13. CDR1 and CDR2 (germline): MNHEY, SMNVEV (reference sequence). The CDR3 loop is CASRTSRIGTGDQPQHF. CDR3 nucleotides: TGTGCCAGCAGGACCTCAAGGATTGGGACAGGGGATCAGCCCCAGCATTTT.

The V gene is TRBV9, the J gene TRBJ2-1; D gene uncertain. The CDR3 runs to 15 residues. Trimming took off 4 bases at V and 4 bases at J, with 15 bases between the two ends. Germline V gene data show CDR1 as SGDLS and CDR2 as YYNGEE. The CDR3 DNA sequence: TGTGCCAGCAGCCCTCCCCTTGAGGAATACAATGAGCAGTTCTTC. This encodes CASSPPLEEYNEQFF. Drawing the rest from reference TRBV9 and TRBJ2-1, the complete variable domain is DSGVTQTPKHLITATGQRVTLRCSPRSGDLSVYWYQQSLDQGLQFLIQYYNGEERAKGNILERFSAQQFPDLHSELNLSSLELGDSALYFCASSPPLEEYNEQFFGPGTRLTVL.

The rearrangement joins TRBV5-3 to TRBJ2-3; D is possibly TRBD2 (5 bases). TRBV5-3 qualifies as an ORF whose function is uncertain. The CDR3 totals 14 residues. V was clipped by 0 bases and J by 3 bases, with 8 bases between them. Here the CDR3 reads CARSLASGTDTQYF. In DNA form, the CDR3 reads TGTGCCAGAAGCTTGGCATCGGGGACAGATACGCAGTATTTT.

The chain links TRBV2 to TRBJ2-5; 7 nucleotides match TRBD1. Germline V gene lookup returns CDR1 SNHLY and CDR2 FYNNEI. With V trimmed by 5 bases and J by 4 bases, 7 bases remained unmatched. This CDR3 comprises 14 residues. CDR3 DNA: TGTGCCAGCAGTCGGTTGTCAGGGGGAGAGACCCAGTACTTC. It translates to CASSRLSGGETQYF.